This entry lists 25 T cell receptor beta chains sequenced from one sample in a study of blood T cell repertoires in COVID-19. Profiled with immunoSEQ multiplex PCR; TCRdb holds only in-frame clones, not every one. Of about 300,000 clones in the sample, 87% are singletons; the top ten hold approximately 5.3%. The specimen was PBMCs or T cells enriched from blood (not recorded which). The receptors here all came from a woman in her thirties who had recovered from COVID-19.

The chain recombines TRBV19 with TRBJ1-6; 9 positions match TRBD1. The germline CDR1 and CDR2 sequences are LNHDA and SQIVND (reference sequence). With V trimmed by 7 bases and J by 9 bases, 4 bases remained unmatched. The CDR3 runs to 13 residues. CDR3 protein: CASNDRGVSPLHF. Here the CDR3 DNA reads TGTGCCAGTAACGACAGGGGGGTTTCACCCCTCCACTTT.

The rearrangement uses TRBV7-2 and TRBJ1-2; TRBD1 matches at 10 bases. The CDR3 covers 17 residues. V was clipped by 4 bases and J by 0 bases; unmatched bases: 8. In germline, CDR1 is SGHTA, CDR2 FQGNSA. This CDR3 is CASSSGQGVKANYGYTF. DNA for the CDR3: TGTGCCAGCAGCTCTGGACAGGGGGTAAAAGCTAACTATGGCTACACCTTC.

J is TRBJ1-2 and V is TRBV4-1; D not resolved. The germline CDR1 and CDR2 sequences are MGHRA and YSYEKL. V lost 0 bases and J lost 4, with 15 bases in between. CDR3 length equals 16 residues. CDR3 sequence (DNA): TGCGCCAGCAGCCAAGAAGGTGGAGGGTTCGTCTATGGCTACACCTTC. This translates into CASSQEGGGFVYGYTF.

This chain connects TRBV19 to TRBJ2-4; D perhaps matches TRBD1 (6 bases). The V and J ends lost 5 bases and 0 bases respectively, with 17 bases between them. The CDR3 runs to 17 residues. The germline V gene has CDR1 LNHDA and CDR2 SQIVND (reference sequence). CDR3 sequence reads: CASSVNGQMLAKNIQYF. The CDR3 DNA reads as TGTGCCAGTAGTGTCAACGGACAGATGCTAGCCAAAAACATTCAGTACTTC.

The table lists this clone with a count of one. V and J are TRBV7-9 and TRBJ2-7; 8 bases map to TRBD1. CDR1 is SEHNR and CDR2 is FQNEAQ in the germline V gene (reference sequence). Trimming at V came to 5 bases and at J to 2 bases, leaving 5 bases not matched to a gene. The CDR3 length is 14 residues. The CDR3 nucleotides are TGTGCCAGCAGCGGGGGACAGGATCCCTACGAGCAGTACTTC. This codes for CASSGGQDPYEQYF.

The chain employs TRBV5-1 and TRBJ1-1; no clear D gene. This CDR3 is 14 amino acids long. V lost 0 bases, J lost 7 bases, and 13 bases lay in between. Germline V gene data show CDR1 as SGHRS and CDR2 as YFSETQ. This CDR3 is CASSLVQWSDEAFF. CDR3 in DNA: TGCGCCAGCAGCTTGGTACAGTGGTCGGATGAAGCTTTCTTT.

V is TRBV5-4 and J is TRBJ1-5; D is possibly TRBD1 (6 bases). This CDR3 comprises 15 residues. Germline V CDR1 and CDR2: SGHNT, YYREEE (reference sequence). Trimming shortened V by 4 bases and J by 6 bases, and 17 bases separated the two germline ends. CDR3 sequence (DNA): TGTGCCAGCAGCCCCGTTCGGGGGGCAGGTCAGCCCCAGCATTTT. Its translation is CASSPVRGAGQPQHF.

V gene TRBV3-1 (or the pseudogene TRBV3-2) combines with J gene TRBJ2-7; D might be TRBD1 (6 bases). The V end lost 4 bases, the J end lost 1 base, and 11 bases lay between the germline ends. The CDR3 sequence is 14 residues long. Germline V gene data show CDR1 as LGHDT and CDR2 as YNNKEL (reference sequence). The CDR3 reads CASSRLTGSYEQYF. CDR3 nucleotide sequence: TGTGCCAGCAGCCGGCTAACAGGGTCCTACGAGCAGTACTTC.

V gene TRBV20-1 combines with J gene TRBJ1-1, with D hard to call. The CDR3 runs to 10 residues. Germline V lookup: CDR1 DFQATT, CDR2 SNEGSKA (reference sequence). CDR3 bases: TGCAGGGCGGGCTGGGCTGAAGCTTTCTTT. Translated, it gives CRAGWAEAFF.

This chain links TRBV2 with TRBJ2-3, with a tentative D call TRBD2 (5 bases). Between the trimmed V and J ends, which lost 5 bases and 0 bases, there was a span of 12 bases. Germline CDR1 and CDR2: SNHLY and FYNNEI. CDR3 size: 15 residues. The CDR3 sequence: CASSTGLTSTDTQYF. Here the CDR3 DNA reads TGTGCCAGCAGTACGGGGTTAACCAGCACAGATACGCAGTATTTT.

The chain is built from TRBV5-1 and TRBJ1-1; TRBD1 matches 7 bases. The ends lost 4 bases at V and 4 bases at J; junction bases unmatched: 10. Germline-derived CDR1 and CDR2 are SGHRS and YFSETQ. This CDR3 is built from 15 residues. The CDR3 bases are TGCGCCAGCAGCCTTATGGGACAGATTGGCACTGAAGCTTTCTTT. This encodes CASSLMGQIGTEAFF.

In its sample, this clone was seen once. The rearrangement links TRBV19 to TRBJ1-1; TRBD1 aligns across 8 bases. Germline V gives CDR1 LNHDA, CDR2 SQIVND (reference sequence). The CDR3 is 14 amino acids. Trimming took 5 bases from V and 0 from J; bases not matched to a gene: 2. CDR3 sequence reads: CASSGQGMNTEAFF. The DNA of the CDR3 is TGTGCCAGTAGTGGACAGGGTATGAACACTGAAGCTTTCTTT.

CDR3 protein: CAAAARHFNYGYTF. The CDR3 DNA reads as TGTGCCGCAGCCGCAAGACACTTCAACTATGGCTACACCTTC. The V and J genes are TRBV19 and TRBJ1-2; D is ambiguous. The germline V and J ends were trimmed by 11 bases and 2 bases, with 18 bases remaining between them. The CDR3 totals 14 residues. CDR1 and CDR2 from the germline V gene are LNHDA and SQIVND (reference sequence). Looking up the rest from reference TRBV19 and TRBJ1-2 gives the full variable domain: DGGITQSPKYLFRKEGQNVTLSCEQNLNHDAMYWYRQDPGQGLRLIYYSQIVNDFQKGDIAEGYSVSREKKESFPLTVTSAQKNPTAFYLCAAAARHFNYGYTFGSGTRLTVV.

The chain employs TRBV6-6 and TRBJ1-5, with a possible D match to TRBD1 (5 bases). The V end was cut by 5 bases, the J end by 9 bases, with 23 bases between. The CDR3 is made up of 16 amino acids. Germline CDR1 and CDR2: MNHNY and SVGAGI (reference sequence). CDR3 in amino acids: CASSPGDRGGSWPQHF. The CDR3 nucleotides are TGTGCCAGCAGTCCCGGGGACCGTGGGGGGTCATGGCCCCAGCATTTT.

This sequence joins TRBV25-1 and TRBJ1-1; TRBD1 matches at 8 bases. CDR3 length equals 13 residues. CDR1 MGHDK and CDR2 SYGVNS come from the germline V gene. With V trimmed by 3 bases and J by 5 bases, 2 bases remained unmatched. The CDR3, as DNA: TGTGCCAGCAGTGATTGGGACAGGACTGAAGCTTTCTTT. Residues: CASSDWDRTEAFF.

This clone was detected only once. The CDR3 bases are TGTGCCAGCAGCCCCCGGGATAACTATGGCTACACCTTC. Amino acid sequence: CASSPRDNYGYTF. V gene TRBV7-2 combines with J gene TRBJ1-2; D is undetermined. From germline, CDR1 is SGHTA and CDR2 FQGNSA. Trimming took 5 bases from V and 1 from J, leaving 8 bases between them. The CDR3 has 13 residues.

The chain recombines TRBV18 with TRBJ1-3, with D perhaps matching TRBD1 (5 bases). The CDR3 consists of 14 residues. V shed 3 bases and J shed 1 base, with 7 bases lying between them. Germline V lookup: CDR1 KGHSH, CDR2 LQKENI. CDR3 nucleotide sequence: TGTGCCAGCTCACCTGCAGGGTCTGGAAACACCATATATTTT. Amino acid sequence: CASSPAGSGNTIYF.

The rearrangement uses TRBV30 and TRBJ1-2; 8 nucleotides match TRBD1. The CDR3 spans 15 residues. With V trimmed by 4 bases and J by 4 bases, 11 bases remained unmatched. The germline V gene has CDR1 GTSNPN and CDR2 SVGIG (reference sequence). For the CDR3, the DNA is TGTGCCTGGAATGGACAGGGTGCGAGCCTCTATGGCTACACCTTC. As protein: CAWNGQGASLYGYTF.

The rearrangement uses TRBV7-2 and TRBJ1-2, with a weak D call TRBD1 (5 bases). Trimming cost V 1 base and J 3 bases, with 9 bases left between them. CDR3 length: 14 amino acids. The V gene's germline CDR1 is SGHTA and CDR2 FQGNSA. CDR3 sequence: CASSLVARDYGYTF. The CDR3, as DNA: TGTGCCAGCAGCTTAGTGGCCAGGGACTATGGCTACACCTTC.

J is TRBJ1-4 and V is TRBV6-1; unclear D gene. Trimming took 2 bases from V and 7 from J, leaving 8 bases between them. The CDR3 has 13 residues. Germline CDR1 is MNHNS and CDR2 is SASEGT. CDR3 bases: TGTGCCAGCAGTGAATCCCACTTTGAAAAACTGTTTTTT. Translating gives CASSESHFEKLFF.

The chain's CDR3 is CASSLTREANVLTF. In DNA form, the CDR3 reads TGTGCCAGCAGTCTAACACGGGAGGCCAACGTCCTGACTTTC. This chain connects TRBV6-4 to TRBJ2-6, with D possibly TRBD2 on 5 matching bases. The germline V gene has CDR1 MRHNA and CDR2 SNTAGT. The length of the CDR3 is 14 residues. The ends were cut back, 5 bases at V and 6 bases at J, with 11 bases in the middle.

The gene calls are TRBV19 and TRBJ2-7; 10 bases fit TRBD1. Germline V CDR1 and CDR2: LNHDA, SQIVND (reference sequence). V trimming: 2 bases; J trimming: 5 bases; junction bases outside the gene matches: 6. This CDR3 has 15 amino acids. Written as DNA, the CDR3 is TGTGCCAGTAGTATACGGGGACAGGGGTTGAACGAGCAGTACTTC. This encodes CASSIRGQGLNEQYF.

The chain links TRBV29-1 to TRBJ1-2, with TRBD1 as a possible D gene (5 bases). V lost 7 bases to trimming and J lost 8 bases, with 14 bases between them. Germline V gene data show CDR1 as SQVTM and CDR2 as ANQGSEA. CDR3 length: 11 residues. The CDR3 reads CSARQSEGYTF. The CDR3 region has the DNA TGCAGCGCAAGACAGTCAGAAGGCTACACCTTC.

V gene TRBV7-9 combines with J gene TRBJ1-3, with a possible D match to TRBD1 (5 bases). This CDR3 region has 15 residues. V was shortened by 6 bases and J by 2 bases, with 14 bases between the two germline ends. Germline CDR1 SEHNR, CDR2 FQNEAQ (reference sequence). CDR3 amino acids: CASSFGGGAGNTIYF. The CDR3 bases are TGTGCCAGCAGTTTCGGCGGGGGGGCTGGAAACACCATATATTTT.

This chain uses TRBV23-1 with TRBJ2-7; perhaps TRBD1 as D (6 bases). TRBV23-1 is treated as an ORF (open reading frame) with a function not yet certain. V lost 4 bases and J lost 2, with 15 bases in between. The CDR3 is 15 residues long. The CDR3: CASSRFVTGAYEQYF. The CDR3 DNA sequence: TGCGCCAGCAGTCGGTTCGTGACAGGTGCCTACGAGCAGTACTTC.